The 6 T cell receptor beta chains below were found in one sample sequenced in a study of monozygotic twins with inflammatory bowel disease. TCRdb reprocessed the 5' RACE reads, with one entry per CDR3 protein and no DNA. The sample holds about 330,000 distinct CDR3 sequences. The specimen was blood. Receptor source: a human donor with ulcerative colitis or Crohn's disease, or a healthy co-twin of an affected twin (not recorded which).

This chain connects TRBV5-1 to TRBJ2-5; the TCRdb D gene call, TRBD1, has no DNA to confirm it. CDR3 length: 14 amino acids. Germline CDR1 is SGHRS and CDR2 is YFSETQ. The CDR3 spells CASSLRQLQETQYF.

CDR3 protein: CAISEALAKDTQYF. V is TRBV10-3 and J is TRBJ2-3. The CDR3 runs 14 residues. Germline-derived CDR1 and CDR2 are ENHRY and SYGVKD.

V gene TRBV2 combines with J gene TRBJ2-5; TCRdb picks TRBD1, but there is no DNA to check that call. The length of the CDR3 is 15 residues. Germline V gene data show CDR1 as SNHLY and CDR2 as FYNNEI. The CDR3 is CASSEDWAGQETQYF.

The J gene is TRBJ2-1, the V gene TRBV6-1; TCRdb lists TRBD1, though no DNA is available to test this call. CDR1 and CDR2 (germline): MNHNS, SASEGT. The CDR3 is 15 residues long. The chain's CDR3 is CASSESTGGLNEQFF.

V and J are TRBV7-2 and TRBJ1-2; the TCRdb call, TRBD1, lacks DNA for checking. Germline-derived CDR1 and CDR2 are SGHTA and FQGNSA. The CDR3 runs to 15 residues. The CDR3 region is CASSLGIQGNYGYTF.

The chain has TRBV18 and TRBJ1-2. Germline CDR1 KGHSH, CDR2 LQKENI. The CDR3 consists of 15 residues. The chain's CDR3 is CASSPVLAVDYGYTF.